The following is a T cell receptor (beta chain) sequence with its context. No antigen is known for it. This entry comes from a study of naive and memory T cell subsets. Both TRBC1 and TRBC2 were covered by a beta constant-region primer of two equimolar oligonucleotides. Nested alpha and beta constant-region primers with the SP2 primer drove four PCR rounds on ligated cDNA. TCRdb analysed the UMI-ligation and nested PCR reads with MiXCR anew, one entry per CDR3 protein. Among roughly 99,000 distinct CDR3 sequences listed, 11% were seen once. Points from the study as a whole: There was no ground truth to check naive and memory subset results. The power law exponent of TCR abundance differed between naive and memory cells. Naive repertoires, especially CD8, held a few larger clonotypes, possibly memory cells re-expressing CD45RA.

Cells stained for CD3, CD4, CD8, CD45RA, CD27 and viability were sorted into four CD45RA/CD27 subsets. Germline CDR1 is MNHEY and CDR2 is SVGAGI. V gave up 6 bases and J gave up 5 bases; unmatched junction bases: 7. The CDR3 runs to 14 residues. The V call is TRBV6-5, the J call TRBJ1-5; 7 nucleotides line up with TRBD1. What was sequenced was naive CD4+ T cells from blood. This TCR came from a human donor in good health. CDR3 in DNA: TGTGCCAGCAGCCCCCGGGACAGATATCAGCCCCAGCATTTT. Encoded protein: CASSPRDRYQPQHF.